These 27 T cell receptor beta chains were sequenced from one sample in a study of cytotoxic CD8 clonotypes in ibrutinib-treated CLL. Generated by immunoSEQ multiplex PCR, the TCRdb table keeps only in-frame clones and is missing some. There are around 200,000 clones in the sample; 79% occur only once, and over 9.5% lies in the top ten. This material consisted of PBMCs, taken after 12 months of ibrutinib treatment. These receptor sequences come from a human donor with chronic lymphocytic leukemia.

The chain recombines TRBV28 with TRBJ2-3; 12 nucleotides align to TRBD2. CDR1 and CDR2 from the germline V gene are MDHEN and SYDVKM. J gave up 2 bases and V 4 bases, and 4 bases lay outside the gene matches. There are 16 residues in the CDR3. For the CDR3, the DNA is TGTGCCAGCAGTTCCTGGACTAGCGGGACCACAGATACGCAGTATTTT. This sequence encodes CASSSWTSGTTDTQYF.

This clone has more than one count but fewer than ten. The V call is TRBV6-5, the J call TRBJ1-2; D may be TRBD1 (5 bases). Germline CDR1 and CDR2: MNHEY and SVGAGI. Between the trimmed V and J ends, which lost 6 bases and 7 bases, there was a span of 9 bases. The CDR3 is made up of 11 amino acids. The CDR3 nucleotides read TGTGCCAGCAGGGGGGAAGTTGGCTACACCTTC. Its translation is CASRGEVGYTF.

This sequence joins TRBV28 and TRBJ1-2; D might be TRBD1 (5 bases). Trimming took off 5 bases at V and 11 bases at J, with 18 bases between the two ends. Germline CDR1 and CDR2: MDHEN and SYDVKM. The CDR3 consists of 13 residues. The CDR3 protein is CASSAKPTPGYTF. CDR3 nucleotides: TGTGCCAGCAGTGCGAAGCCTACTCCAGGGTACACCTTC.

V and J are TRBV4-2 and TRBJ2-7; the D call may be TRBD1 or TRBD2 (5 bases each). Germline values: CDR1 LGHNA, CDR2 YNFKEQ. Between the trimmed V and J ends, which lost 4 bases and 3 bases, there was a span of 19 bases. This CDR3 has 16 residues. The CDR3 loop is CASSLASGGRDYEQYF. CDR3 bases: TGTGCCAGCAGCCTAGCGTCTGGGGGACGGGACTACGAGCAGTACTTC.

The rearrangement uses TRBV25-1 and TRBJ2-1; TRBD1 matches at 8 bases. V shed 5 bases and J 3 bases; nucleotides not matched to a gene: 6. This CDR3 contains 15 residues. Germline V gene sequence: CDR1 MGHDK, CDR2 SYGVNS. Here the CDR3 reads CASSKTGARYNEQFF. CDR3 sequence (DNA): TGTGCCAGCAGTAAGACAGGGGCCCGCTACAATGAGCAGTTCTTC.

The chain recombines TRBV29-1 with TRBJ2-1; D is possibly TRBD1 (6 bases). V was shortened by 2 bases and J by 1 base, with 18 bases between the two germline ends. From germline, CDR1 is SQVTM and CDR2 ANQGSEA. CDR3 length equals 17 residues. The CDR3 DNA sequence: TGCAGCGTTGAACCCACTGGACAGCGCCAATCCTACAATGAGCAGTTCTTC. It is translated as CSVEPTGQRQSYNEQFF.

The CDR3 DNA sequence: TGTGCCAGCAGCTTAGGACTAGGCGGGCCTTACGAGCAGTACTTC. This codes for CASSLGLGGPYEQYF. The V call is TRBV11-2, the J call TRBJ2-7; maybe TRBD2 (6 bases). Germline V gene lookup returns CDR1 SGHAT and CDR2 FQNNGV. V lost 1 base and J lost 4, with 14 bases in between. The CDR3 length is 15 residues.

This clone has a handful of counts. This chain connects TRBV5-1 to TRBJ2-2; possibly TRBD1 for D (5 bases). This CDR3 is 14 amino acids long. The V end lost 4 bases, the J end lost 5 bases, and 12 bases lay between the germline ends. Germline CDR1 SGHRS, CDR2 YFSETQ. CDR3 sequence: CASSVPGRTGELFF. The DNA for the CDR3 is TGCGCCAGCAGCGTGCCAGGGCGGACCGGGGAGCTGTTTTTT.

The chain recombines TRBV25-1 with TRBJ1-1, with D unresolved. This CDR3 comprises 13 residues. CDR1 and CDR2 (germline): MGHDK, SYGVNS. The germline V and J ends were trimmed by 0 bases and 3 bases, with 5 bases remaining between them. This CDR3 is CASSEYWDTEAFF. For the CDR3, the DNA is TGTGCCAGCAGTGAATATTGGGACACTGAAGCTTTCTTT.

V is TRBV18 and J is TRBJ2-3; 8 nucleotides line up with TRBD2. The J segment lost 4 bases and the V segment lost 6 bases, leaving 9 bases of the junction unmatched. CDR1 is KGHSH, CDR2 LQKENI, per germline. The CDR3 totals 15 residues. This chain's CDR3 is CASSIGLAGADTQYF. The CDR3 nucleotides are TGTGCCAGCTCCATCGGACTAGCAGGGGCAGATACGCAGTATTTT.

This clone was seen only a few times. The genes are TRBV25-1 and TRBJ2-1, with D uncertain. Germline assignment: CDR1 MGHDK and CDR2 SYGVNS. The V gene lost 8 bases and the J gene lost 14 bases, with 13 bases spanning the gap. This CDR3 contains 10 residues. CDR3 nucleotides: TGTGCCAGCCAAGTTAGTTGTAAGTTCTTC. Translated: CASQVSCKFF.

This clone has just a few counts. V is TRBV11-1 and J is TRBJ1-2, with a possible D match to TRBD1 (6 bases). The length of the CDR3 is 14 residues. The ends were cut back, 1 base at V and 3 bases at J, with 9 bases in the middle. Germline V gene sequence: CDR1 SGHAT, CDR2 FQDESV (reference sequence). The CDR3 spells CASSLGTDYYGYTF. The DNA of the CDR3 is TGTGCCAGCAGCTTAGGGACAGATTACTATGGCTACACCTTC.

In this sample, this clone turned up once. The chain recombines TRBV27 with TRBJ2-1, with a possible D match to TRBD2 (5 bases). CDR1 and CDR2 from the germline V gene are MNHEY and SMNVEV (reference sequence). The ends were cut back, 2 bases at V and 2 bases at J, with 13 bases in the middle. CDR3 length: 16 residues. CDR3 coding DNA: TGTGCCAGCAGTTTAATGAGCGGCAACACCTACAATGAGCAGTTCTTC. Translating it yields CASSLMSGNTYNEQFF.

The chain carries TRBV29-1 and TRBJ2-7; TRBD1 agrees at 11 bases. CDR3 length: 14 amino acids. Unmatched junction bases numbered 4, after V lost 5 bases and J lost 1 base. The germline V gene has CDR1 SQVTM and CDR2 ANQGSEA. The DNA of the CDR3 is TGCAGCGTTACCGGGACAGGGGGTTCCTACGAGCAGTACTTC. This gives the protein CSVTGTGGSYEQYF.

This clone was picked up a small number of times. V usage is TRBV5-1 and J usage is TRBJ1-1; D might be TRBD1 (5 bases). V lost 0 bases and J lost 4, with 10 bases in between. This CDR3 contains 14 residues. CDR1 and CDR2 from the germline V gene are SGHRS and YFSETQ. CDR3 DNA sequence: TGCGCCAGCAGCTTGGGGGGCAGGGCCACTGAAGCTTTCTTT. Its translation is CASSLGGRATEAFF.

V is TRBV5-4 and J is TRBJ1-1; TRBD1 agrees at 7 bases. Germline trimming cut 3 bases from V and 1 base from J; bases unmatched to any gene: 9. The CDR3 runs to 16 residues. Germline V gene data show CDR1 as SGHNT and CDR2 as YYREEE (reference sequence). The CDR3 loop reads CASSSGPGGTNTEAFF. CDR3 nucleotide sequence: TGTGCCAGCAGCTCCGGCCCAGGGGGGACGAACACTGAAGCTTTCTTT.

This clone showed up just a few times. V gene TRBV28 combines with J gene TRBJ1-1; D unclear. Germline V gene lookup returns CDR1 MDHEN and CDR2 SYDVKM. Deletions cut 3 bases from V and 4 bases from J, with 6 bases between. This CDR3 is built from 12 residues. CDR3 in amino acids: CASSLVGTEAFF. Written as DNA, the CDR3 is TGTGCCAGCAGTTTGGTGGGCACTGAAGCTTTCTTT.

This clone was observed a few times. The chain combines TRBV5-1 with TRBJ1-1; no clear D. Germline CDR1 is SGHRS and CDR2 is YFSETQ. The CDR3 sequence is 13 residues long. V lost 4 bases and J 1 base, leaving 8 bases between the germline ends. DNA for the CDR3: TGCGCCAGCAGCCCACCAGCGAACACTGAAGCTTTCTTT. It yields the protein CASSPPANTEAFF.

The chain couples TRBV2 to TRBJ1-5, with D tentatively TRBD1 (5 bases). This CDR3 contains 13 residues. The germline CDR1 and CDR2 sequences are SNHLY and FYNNEI. Trimming cost V 6 bases and J 6 bases, with 12 bases left between them. CDR3 amino acids: CASRRGTGQPQHF. CDR3 bases: TGTGCCAGCAGGCGGGGGACGGGTCAGCCCCAGCATTTT. The full variable domain, its missing parts supplied by reference TRBV2 and TRBJ1-5, is EPEVTQTPSHQVTQMGQEVILRCVPISNHLYFYWYRQILGQKVEFLVSFYNNEISEKSEIFDDQFSVERPDGSNFTLKIRSTKLEDSAMYFCASRRGTGQPQHFGDGTRLSIL.

This rearrangement joins TRBV7-9 to TRBJ2-7; D possibly corresponds to TRBD1 (5 bases). Trimming shortened V by 0 bases and J by 1 base, and 10 bases separated the two germline ends. The CDR3 has 15 amino acids. Germline V gene lookup returns CDR1 SEHNR and CDR2 FQNEAQ (reference sequence). The CDR3 reads CASSLAQGVSYEQYF. For the CDR3, the DNA is TGTGCCAGCAGCTTAGCGCAGGGTGTGTCCTACGAGCAGTACTTC.

This clone was seen only once. The V gene is TRBV6-1, the J gene TRBJ2-3, with 8 bases fitting TRBD2. Germline V gene lookup returns CDR1 MNHNS and CDR2 SASEGT. V dropped 1 base and J dropped 0; count of bases not matched to a gene: 6. The CDR3 consists of 17 residues. CDR3 coding DNA: TGTGCCAGCAGTGAAGTGGTCGCTAGCGGGAGCACAGATACGCAGTATTTT. This encodes CASSEVVASGSTDTQYF.

The chain has TRBV20-1 and TRBJ1-1; tentatively, D is TRBD1 (6 bases). The CDR3 sequence is 11 residues long. CDR1 is DFQATT and CDR2 is SNEGSKA in the germline V gene (reference sequence). CDR3: CGMAGETEAFF. The CDR3 bases are TGCGGCATGGCAGGGGAGACTGAAGCTTTCTTT.

J is TRBJ2-4 and V is TRBV19; either TRBD1 or TRBD2 may fit D (5 bases each). Germline V gene data show CDR1 as LNHDA and CDR2 as SQIVND (reference sequence). This CDR3 has 16 residues. V lost 4 bases and J 9 bases, leaving 22 bases between the germline ends. The CDR3 loop is CASSKPQGPNGGIQYF. CDR3 bases: TGTGCCAGTAGTAAACCCCAGGGACCCAATGGGGGCATTCAGTACTTC.

The rearrangement joins TRBV19 to TRBJ1-1, with 10 bases that match TRBD1. The CDR3 length is 15 residues. The trim removed 1 base at V and 4 bases at J, leaving 3 bases unmatched. Per germline, CDR1 LNHDA and CDR2 SQIVND (reference sequence). The CDR3 here is CASSIAWTGGTEAFF. CDR3 bases: TGTGCCAGTAGTATAGCTTGGACAGGGGGCACTGAAGCTTTCTTT.

This chain links TRBV19 with TRBJ1-5; 9 bases align to TRBD1. This CDR3 spans 18 amino acids. CDR1 and CDR2 (germline): LNHDA, SQIVND (reference sequence). V lost 5 bases to trimming and J lost 2 bases; unmatched junction nucleotides: 13. The CDR3 bases are TGTGCCAGTAGTCTCGGGACCGGGACAGGGTTTGGCAATCAGCCCCAGCATTTT. This encodes CASSLGTGTGFGNQPQHF.

The chain employs TRBV14 and TRBJ2-5; no reliable D call. Trimming took off 1 base at V and 5 bases at J, with 14 bases between the two ends. The CDR3 runs 15 residues. Germline V CDR1 and CDR2: SGHDN, FVKESK. In nucleotides, the CDR3 is TGTGCCAGCAGCCAAGTGAGCCACCCCGACGAGACCCAGTACTTC. Protein: CASSQVSHPDETQYF.

The CDR3 DNA is TGCGCCAGCAGCCAAGTTACGGGGGTGGGGGCCCTCCACTTT. Translated, it gives CASSQVTGVGALHF. The J gene is TRBJ1-6, the V gene TRBV4-1, with a possible D match to TRBD1 (5 bases). The CDR3 has 14 residues. Trimming removed 1 base from V and 14 bases from J, with 15 bases in between. The germline V gene has CDR1 MGHRA and CDR2 YSYEKL.